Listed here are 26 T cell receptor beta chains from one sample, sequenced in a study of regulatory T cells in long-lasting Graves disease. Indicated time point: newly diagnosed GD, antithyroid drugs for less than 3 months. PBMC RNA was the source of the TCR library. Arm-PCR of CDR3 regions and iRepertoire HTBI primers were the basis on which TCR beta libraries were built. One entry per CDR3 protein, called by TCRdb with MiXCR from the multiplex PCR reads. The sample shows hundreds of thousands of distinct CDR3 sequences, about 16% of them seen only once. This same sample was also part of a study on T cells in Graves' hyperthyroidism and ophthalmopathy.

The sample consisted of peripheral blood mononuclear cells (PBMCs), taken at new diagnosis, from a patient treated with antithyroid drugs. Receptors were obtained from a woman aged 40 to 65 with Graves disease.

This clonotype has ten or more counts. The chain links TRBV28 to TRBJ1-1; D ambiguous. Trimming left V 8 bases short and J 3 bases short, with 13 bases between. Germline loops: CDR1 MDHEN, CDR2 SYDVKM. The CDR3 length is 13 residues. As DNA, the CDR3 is TGTGCCAGCCAAGGCGGTGGGGACACTGAAGCTTTCTTT. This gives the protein CASQGGGDTEAFF.

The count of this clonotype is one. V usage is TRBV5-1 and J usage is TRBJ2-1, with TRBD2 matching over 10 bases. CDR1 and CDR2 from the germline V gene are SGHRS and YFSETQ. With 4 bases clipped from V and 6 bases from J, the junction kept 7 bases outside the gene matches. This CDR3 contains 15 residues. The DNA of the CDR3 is TGCGCCAGCAGCCCCTCGAGGACTAGCGGCAATGAGCAGTTCTTC. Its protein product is CASSPSRTSGNEQFF.

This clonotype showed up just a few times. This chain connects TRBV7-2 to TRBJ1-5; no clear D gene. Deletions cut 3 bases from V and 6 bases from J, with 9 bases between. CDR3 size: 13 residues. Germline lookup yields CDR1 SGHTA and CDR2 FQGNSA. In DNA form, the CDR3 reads TGTGCCAGCAGCTTCGGAGTGGTTCAGCCCCAGCATTTT. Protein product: CASSFGVVQPQHF.

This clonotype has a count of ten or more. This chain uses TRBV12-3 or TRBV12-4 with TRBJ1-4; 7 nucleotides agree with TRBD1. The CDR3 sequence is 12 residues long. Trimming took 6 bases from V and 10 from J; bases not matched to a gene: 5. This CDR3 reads CASRSGGRKLFF. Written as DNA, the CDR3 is TGTGCCAGCAGGTCAGGGGGGCGAAAACTGTTTTTT.

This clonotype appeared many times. CDR3 sequence (DNA): TGTGCCAGCAGTTCTCCGGGACAGGCGAATTACGAGCAGTACTTC. This translates into CASSSPGQANYEQYF. This chain uses TRBV6-5 with TRBJ2-7; TRBD1 matches 8 bases. Germline CDR1 is MNHEY and CDR2 is SVGAGI. J lost 4 bases, V lost 4 bases, and 9 bases had no gene match. This CDR3 comprises 15 residues.

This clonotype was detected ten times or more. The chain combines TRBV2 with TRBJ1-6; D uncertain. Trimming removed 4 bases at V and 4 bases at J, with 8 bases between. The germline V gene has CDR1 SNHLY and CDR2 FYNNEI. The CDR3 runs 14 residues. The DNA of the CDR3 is TGTGCCAGCAGTGCGCAACCATATAATTCACCCCTCCACTTT. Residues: CASSAQPYNSPLHF.

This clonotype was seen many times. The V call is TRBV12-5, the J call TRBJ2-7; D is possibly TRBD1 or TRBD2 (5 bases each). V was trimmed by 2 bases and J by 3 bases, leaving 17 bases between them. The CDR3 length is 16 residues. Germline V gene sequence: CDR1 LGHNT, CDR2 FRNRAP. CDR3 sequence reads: CASGLSGHPWSYEQYF. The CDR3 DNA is TGTGCTAGTGGTTTGAGCGGACATCCATGGAGCTACGAGCAGTACTTC.

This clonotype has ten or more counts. CDR3 nucleotide sequence: TGTGCCAGCAGCCATGCTTCCTACGAGCAGTACTTC. Translated, it gives CASSHASYEQYF. The chain employs TRBV3-1 and TRBJ2-7; D uncertain. V was shortened by 3 bases and J by 1 base, with 4 bases between the two germline ends. Looked up from germline, CDR1 is LGHDT and CDR2 is YNNKEL (reference sequence). The length of the CDR3 is 12 residues.

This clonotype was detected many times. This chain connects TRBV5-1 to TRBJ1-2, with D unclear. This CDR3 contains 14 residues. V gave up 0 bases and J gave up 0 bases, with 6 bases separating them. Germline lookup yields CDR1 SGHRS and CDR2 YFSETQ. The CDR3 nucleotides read TGCGCCAGCAGCTTGGCCAAATCTAACTATGGCTACACCTTC. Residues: CASSLAKSNYGYTF.

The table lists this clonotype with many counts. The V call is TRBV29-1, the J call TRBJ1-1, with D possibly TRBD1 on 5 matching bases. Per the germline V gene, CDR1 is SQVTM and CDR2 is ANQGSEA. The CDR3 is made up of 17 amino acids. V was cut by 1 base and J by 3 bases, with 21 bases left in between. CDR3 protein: CSVEGSPPRGLDTEAFF. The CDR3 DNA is TGCAGCGTTGAAGGATCCCCCCCCCGGGGCTTAGACACTGAAGCTTTCTTT. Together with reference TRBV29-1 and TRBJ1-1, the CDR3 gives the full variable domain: SAVISQKPSRDICQRGTSLTIQCQVDSQVTMMFWYRQQPGQSLTLIATANQGSEATYESGFVIDKFPISRPNLTFSTLTVSNMSPEDSSIYLCSVEGSPPRGLDTEAFFGQGTRLTVV.

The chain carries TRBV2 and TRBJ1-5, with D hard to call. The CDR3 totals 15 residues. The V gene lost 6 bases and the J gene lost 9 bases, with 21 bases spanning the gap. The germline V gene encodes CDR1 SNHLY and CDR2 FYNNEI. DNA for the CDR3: TGTGCCAGCAGACACCTCACCACGGACGTTGGGCCCCAGCATTTT. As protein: CASRHLTTDVGPQHF.

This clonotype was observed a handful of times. The CDR3 nucleotides are TGCGCCAGCAGCTTGGGTCTGGGAGGTTCACCCCTCCACTTT. It specifies CASSLGLGGSPLHF. The V call is TRBV5-1, the J call TRBJ1-6; D not resolved. Germline V gene data show CDR1 as SGHRS and CDR2 as YFSETQ. V was cut by 0 bases and J by 9 bases, with 10 bases left in between. There are 14 residues in the CDR3. Full variable domain (remainder filled in from reference TRBV5-1 and TRBJ1-6): KAGVTQTPRYLIKTRGQQVTLSCSPISGHRSVSWYQQTPGQGLQFLFEYFSETQRNKGNFPGRFSGRQFSNSRSEMNVSTLELGDSALYLCASSLGLGGSPLHFGNGTRLTVT.

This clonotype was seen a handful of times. This chain's CDR3 is CASSEDIDGYTF. CDR3 coding DNA: TGTGCCAGCAGTGAAGACATTGATGGCTACACCTTC. The chain is built from TRBV2 and TRBJ1-2; D gene uncertain. Trimming cost V 1 base and J 6 bases, with 6 bases left between them. CDR3 length: 12 amino acids. Germline V gene sequence: CDR1 SNHLY, CDR2 FYNNEI. Variable domain in full (rest from reference TRBV2 and TRBJ1-2): EPEVTQTPSHQVTQMGQEVILRCVPISNHLYFYWYRQILGQKVEFLVSFYNNEISEKSEIFDDQFSVERPDGSNFTLKIRSTKLEDSAMYFCASSEDIDGYTFGSGTRLTVV.

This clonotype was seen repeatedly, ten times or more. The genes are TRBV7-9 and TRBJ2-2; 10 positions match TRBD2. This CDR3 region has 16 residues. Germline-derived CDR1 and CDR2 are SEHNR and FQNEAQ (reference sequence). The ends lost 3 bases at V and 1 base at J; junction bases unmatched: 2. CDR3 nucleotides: TGTGCCAGCAGCTTGACTAGCGGGTTGAACACCGGGGAGCTGTTTTTT. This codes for CASSLTSGLNTGELFF.

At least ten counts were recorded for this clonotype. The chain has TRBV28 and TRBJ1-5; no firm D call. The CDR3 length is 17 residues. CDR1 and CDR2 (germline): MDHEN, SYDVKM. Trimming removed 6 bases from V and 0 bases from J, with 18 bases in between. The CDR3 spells CASRQNPGFYSNQPQHF. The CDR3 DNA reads TGTGCCAGCAGGCAAAACCCTGGCTTTTATAGCAATCAGCCCCAGCATTTT.

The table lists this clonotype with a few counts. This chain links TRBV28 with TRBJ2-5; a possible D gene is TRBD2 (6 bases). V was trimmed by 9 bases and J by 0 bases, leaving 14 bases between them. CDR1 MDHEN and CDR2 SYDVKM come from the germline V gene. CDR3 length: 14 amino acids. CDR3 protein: CASTTLANQETQYF. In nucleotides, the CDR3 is TGTGCCAGTACGACTCTAGCGAACCAAGAGACCCAGTACTTC.

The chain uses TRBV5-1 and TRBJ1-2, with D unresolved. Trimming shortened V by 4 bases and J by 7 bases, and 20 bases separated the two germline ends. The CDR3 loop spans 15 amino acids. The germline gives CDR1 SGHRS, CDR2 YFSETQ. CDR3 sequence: CASSPILSDPGGYTF. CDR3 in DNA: TGCGCCAGCAGCCCTATACTTTCCGATCCAGGTGGCTACACCTTC. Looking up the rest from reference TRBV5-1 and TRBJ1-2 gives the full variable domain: KAGVTQTPRYLIKTRGQQVTLSCSPISGHRSVSWYQQTPGQGLQFLFEYFSETQRNKGNFPGRFSGRQFSNSRSEMNVSTLELGDSALYLCASSPILSDPGGYTFGSGTRLTVV.

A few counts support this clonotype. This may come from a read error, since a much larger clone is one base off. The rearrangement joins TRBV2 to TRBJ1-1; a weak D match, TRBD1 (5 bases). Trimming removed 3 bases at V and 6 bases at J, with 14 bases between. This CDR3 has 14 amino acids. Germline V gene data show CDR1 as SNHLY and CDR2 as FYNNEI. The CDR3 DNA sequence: TGTGCCAGCAGTGAGCAAAGGGGAAGAGCTGAAGCTTTCTTT. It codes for CASSEQRGRAEAFF.

The DNA of the CDR3 is TGTGCCAGCAGCCAAGGAACGGGCTTGGGGAATAATTCACCCCTCCACTTT. This translates into CASSQGTGLGNNSPLHF. The chain couples TRBV11-1 to TRBJ1-6; D unclear. V lost 5 bases to trimming and J lost 5 bases, with 19 bases between them. Germline assignment: CDR1 SGHAT and CDR2 FQDESV (reference sequence). CDR3 size: 17 residues.

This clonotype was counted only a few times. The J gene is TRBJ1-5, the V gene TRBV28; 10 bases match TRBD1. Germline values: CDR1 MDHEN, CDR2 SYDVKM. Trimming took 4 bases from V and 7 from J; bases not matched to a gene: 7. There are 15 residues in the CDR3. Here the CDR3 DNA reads TGTGCCAGCAGTTCAGGACAGGGGGGACGACAGCCCCAGCATTTT. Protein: CASSSGQGGRQPQHF.

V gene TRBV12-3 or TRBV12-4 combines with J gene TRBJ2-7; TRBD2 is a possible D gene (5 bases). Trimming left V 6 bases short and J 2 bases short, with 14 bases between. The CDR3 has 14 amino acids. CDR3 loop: CASSLGVYPYEQYF. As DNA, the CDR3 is TGTGCCAGCAGCCTCGGGGTTTATCCCTACGAGCAGTACTTC.

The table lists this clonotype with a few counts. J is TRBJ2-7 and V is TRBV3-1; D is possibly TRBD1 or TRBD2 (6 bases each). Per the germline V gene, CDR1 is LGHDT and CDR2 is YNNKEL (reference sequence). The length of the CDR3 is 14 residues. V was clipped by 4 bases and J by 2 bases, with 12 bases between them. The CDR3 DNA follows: TGTGCCAGCAGCCCCGGGGGCCGGGCCTACGAGCAGTACTTC. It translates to CASSPGGRAYEQYF.

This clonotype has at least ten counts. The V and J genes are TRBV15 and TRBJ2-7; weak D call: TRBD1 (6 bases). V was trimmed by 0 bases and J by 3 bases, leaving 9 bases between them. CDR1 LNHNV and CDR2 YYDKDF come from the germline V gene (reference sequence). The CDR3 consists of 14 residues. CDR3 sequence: CATSRDRGGYEQYF. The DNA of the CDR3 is TGTGCCACCAGCAGAGATAGAGGGGGCTACGAGCAGTACTTC.

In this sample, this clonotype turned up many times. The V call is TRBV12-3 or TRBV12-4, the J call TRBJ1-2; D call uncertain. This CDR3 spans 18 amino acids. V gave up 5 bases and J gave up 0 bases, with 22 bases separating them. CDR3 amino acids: CASSRDSWSDLPNYGYTF. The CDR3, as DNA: TGTGCCAGCAGTCGGGATTCGTGGTCGGATCTGCCTAACTATGGCTACACCTTC.

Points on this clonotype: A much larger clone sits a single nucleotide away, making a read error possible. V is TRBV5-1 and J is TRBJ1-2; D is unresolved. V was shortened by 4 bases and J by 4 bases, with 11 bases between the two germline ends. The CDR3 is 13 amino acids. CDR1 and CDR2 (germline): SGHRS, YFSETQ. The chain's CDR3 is CASSTDISYGYTF. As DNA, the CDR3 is TGCGCCAGCAGCACCGACATAAGCTATGGCTACACCTTC.

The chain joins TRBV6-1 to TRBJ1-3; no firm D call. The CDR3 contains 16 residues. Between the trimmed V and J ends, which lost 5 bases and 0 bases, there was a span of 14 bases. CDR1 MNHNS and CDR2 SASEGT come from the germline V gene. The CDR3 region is CASSPRGGDSGNTIYF. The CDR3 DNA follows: TGTGCCAGCAGTCCACGCGGTGGAGACTCTGGAAACACCATATATTTT.